This TCR beta chain was documented in a study of blood T cell repertoires in COVID-19. Background on the study: Researchers got acute and convalescent COVID-19 samples from the United States, Italy and Spain. The cDNA or gDNA used as material had been derived from T cells, B-cell-depleted T cells, or PBMCs.

In the source study's methods: Reference gene primer amplification in the assay estimated nucleated cell counts. Libraries were prepared by immunoSEQ multiplex PCR; TCRdb keeps only in-frame clonotypes and omits some of them. Clone size and the V and J calls come from that table; the DNA yielded D and trimming. Seen here are approximately 100,000 clones, more than 80% observed once, and the top ten hold around 1.1%. The ends lost 5 bases at V and 5 bases at J; junction bases unmatched: 7. The germline CDR1 and CDR2 sequences are SNHLY and FYNNEI. The CDR3 runs 15 residues. The chain has TRBV2 and TRBJ2-2; 8 bases are shared with TRBD2. The sample comprised peripheral blood. The receptor comes from a human donor in a cohort sampled during active COVID-19. The CDR3 is CASSSLAGGTGELFF. In nucleotides, the CDR3 is TGTGCCAGCAGTTCCCTAGCGGGTGGGACCGGGGAGCTGTTTTTT. The complete variable domain, with remaining parts taken from reference TRBV2 and TRBJ2-2, reads EPEVTQTPSHQVTQMGQEVILRCVPISNHLYFYWYRQILGQKVEFLVSFYNNEISEKSEIFDDQFSVERPDGSNFTLKIRSTKLEDSAMYFCASSSLAGGTGELFFGEGSRLTVL.